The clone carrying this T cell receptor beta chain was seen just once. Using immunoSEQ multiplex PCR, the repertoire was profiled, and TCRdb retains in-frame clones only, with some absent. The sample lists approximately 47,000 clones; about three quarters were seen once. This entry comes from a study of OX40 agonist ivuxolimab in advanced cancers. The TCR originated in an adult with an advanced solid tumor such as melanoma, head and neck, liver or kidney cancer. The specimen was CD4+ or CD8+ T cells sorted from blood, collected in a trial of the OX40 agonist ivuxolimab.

CDR3 sequence: CASSLVRRPDTQYF. CDR3 coding DNA: TGTGCCAGCAGCTTAGTTAGGAGGCCAGATACGCAGTATTTT. The V call is TRBV7-9, the J call TRBJ2-3; D might be TRBD2 (5 bases). The CDR3 covers 14 residues. Germline assignment: CDR1 SEHNR and CDR2 FQNEAQ (reference sequence). Trimming stripped 1 base from V and 4 bases from J, with 9 bases between.